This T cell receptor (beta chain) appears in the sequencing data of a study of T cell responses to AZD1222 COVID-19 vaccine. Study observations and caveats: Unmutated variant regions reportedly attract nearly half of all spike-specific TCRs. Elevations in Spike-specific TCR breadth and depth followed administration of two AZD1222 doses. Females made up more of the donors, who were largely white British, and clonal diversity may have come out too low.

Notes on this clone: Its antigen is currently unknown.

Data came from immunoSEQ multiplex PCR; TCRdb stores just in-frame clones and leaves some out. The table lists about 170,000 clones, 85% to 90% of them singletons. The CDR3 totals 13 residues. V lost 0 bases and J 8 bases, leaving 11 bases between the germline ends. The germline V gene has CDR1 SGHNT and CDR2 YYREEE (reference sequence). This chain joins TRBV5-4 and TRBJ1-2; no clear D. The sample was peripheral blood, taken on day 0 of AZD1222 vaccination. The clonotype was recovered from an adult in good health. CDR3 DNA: TGTGCCAGCAGCTTGGTAGGAGGGAGCGGCTACACCTTC. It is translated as CASSLVGGSGYTF.